This T cell receptor beta chain appears in the sequencing data of a study of blood T cell repertoires in COVID-19. Study in general: Italy, Spain and the United States were the sources of the convalescent and acute COVID-19 samples. Nucleic acid was either cDNA or gDNA, and it came from T cells, B-cell-depleted T cells, or PBMCs.

This CDR3 has 16 amino acids. V was cut by 3 bases and J by 1 base, with 14 bases left in between. Germline lookup yields CDR1 SEHNR and CDR2 FQNEAQ (reference sequence). Original handling: For nucleated cells, counts were estimated from reference gene primer amplification. The assay was immunoSEQ multiplex PCR, and TCRdb's table has in-frame clones only and misses some. V and J calls plus clone size are reproduced from that table; the DNA served to infer D and trimming. Of 150,000 to 200,000 clones in the sample, 90% to 95% were seen once. The source of this sequence is a woman in her forties or fifties with acute or convalescent COVID-19. This chain links TRBV7-9 with TRBJ2-3; a weak D match, TRBD1 (6 bases). Sequencing was carried out using peripheral blood. CDR3 sequence reads: CASSFLSGDRTDTQYF. DNA for the CDR3: TGTGCCAGCAGCTTTTTGTCAGGGGACCGCACAGATACGCAGTATTTT.